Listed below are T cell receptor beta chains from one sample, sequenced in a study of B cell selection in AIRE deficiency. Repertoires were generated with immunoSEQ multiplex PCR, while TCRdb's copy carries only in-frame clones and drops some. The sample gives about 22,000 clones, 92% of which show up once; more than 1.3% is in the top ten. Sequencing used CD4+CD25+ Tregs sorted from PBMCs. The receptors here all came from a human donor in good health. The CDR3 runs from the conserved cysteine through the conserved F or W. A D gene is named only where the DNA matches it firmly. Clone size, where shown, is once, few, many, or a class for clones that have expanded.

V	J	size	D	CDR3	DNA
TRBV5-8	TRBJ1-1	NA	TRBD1	CASSATGGANTEAFF	TGTGCCAGCAGCGCGACAGGGGGCGCGAACACTGAAGCTTTCTTT
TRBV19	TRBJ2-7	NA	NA	CASSQKRTGGFEQYF	TGTGCCAGTAGCCAAAAGAGGACAGGAGGGTTCGAGCAGTACTTC
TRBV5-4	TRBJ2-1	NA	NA	CASSLGLPYNEQFF	TGTGCCAGCAGCTTGGGACTCCCGTACAATGAGCAGTTCTTC
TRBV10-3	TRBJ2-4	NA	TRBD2	CAISEVEGLAGNANIQYF	TGTGCCATCAGTGAAGTGGAGGGACTAGCGGGAAACGCCAACATTCAGTACTTC
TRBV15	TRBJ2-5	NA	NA	CATREGDPRETQYF	TGTGCCACCAGAGAAGGGGACCCGAGGGAGACCCAGTACTTC
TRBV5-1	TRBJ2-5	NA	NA	CASSPGTHQETQYF	TGCGCCAGCAGCCCTGGGACTCACCAAGAGACCCAGTACTTC
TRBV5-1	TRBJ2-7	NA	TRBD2	CASSFQRGEYEQYF	TGCGCCAGCAGCTTCCAGCGGGGAGAATACGAGCAGTACTTC
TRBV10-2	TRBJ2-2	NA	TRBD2	CASGGTSGRPGGSTGELFF	TGCGCCAGCGGGGGGACTAGCGGGAGGCCCGGTGGCAGCACCGGGGAGCTGTTTTTT
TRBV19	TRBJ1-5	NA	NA	CASSDPRNQPQHF	TGTGCCAGTAGCGATCCCCGCAATCAGCCCCAGCATTTT
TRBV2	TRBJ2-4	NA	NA	CASSDPGLAKNIQYF	TGTGCCAGCAGTGACCCGGGACTAGCCAAAAACATTCAGTACTTC
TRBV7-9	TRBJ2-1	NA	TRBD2	CASSWGLAGGHEQFF	TGTGCCAGCAGCTGGGGACTAGCGGGGGGGCATGAGCAGTTCTTC
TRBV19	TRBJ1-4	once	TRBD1	CASSRTGVNEKLFF	TGTGCCAGTAGTCGGACAGGCGTTAATGAAAAACTGTTTTTT
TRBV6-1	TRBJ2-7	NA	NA	CASRPGKGSSYEQYF	TGTGCCAGCAGACCAGGGAAGGGCAGCTCCTACGAGCAGTACTTC
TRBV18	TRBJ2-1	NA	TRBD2	CASSSSAGGRSHRHNEQFF	TGTGCCAGCTCATCCTCAGCGGGAGGGCGCTCACACCGGCACAATGAGCAGTTCTTC
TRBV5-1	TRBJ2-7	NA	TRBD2	CASSLGGTSGVSYEQYF	TGCGCCAGCAGCTTGGGGGGGACTAGCGGGGTCTCCTACGAGCAGTACTTC
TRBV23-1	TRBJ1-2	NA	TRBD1	CASSHASGTGLDGYTF	TGCGCCAGCAGTCACGCCTCCGGGACAGGGTTGGATGGCTACACCTTC
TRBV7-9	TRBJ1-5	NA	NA	CASSPAENQPQHF	TGTGCCAGCAGCCCCGCGGAGAATCAGCCCCAGCATTTT
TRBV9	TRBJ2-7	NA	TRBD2	CASSVGLAGLLAEQYF	TGTGCCAGCAGCGTAGGACTAGCGGGGCTACTGGCGGAGCAGTACTTC
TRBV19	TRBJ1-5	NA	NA	CASDIGKTGRKGDQPQHF	TGTGCCAGTGATATCGGTAAGACAGGCCGTAAGGGAGATCAGCCCCAGCATTTT
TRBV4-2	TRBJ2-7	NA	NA	CASSQGSGRVNEQYF	TGTGCCAGCAGCCAAGGTAGTGGCAGGGTTAACGAGCAGTACTTC
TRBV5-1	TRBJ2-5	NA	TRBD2	CASRLGASGLQETQYF	TGCGCCAGCAGGCTGGGGGCTAGCGGGCTTCAAGAGACCCAGTACTTC
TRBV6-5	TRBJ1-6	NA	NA	CASSLGPVNSPLHF	TGTGCCAGCAGTCTGGGACCGGTGAATTCACCCCTCCACTTT
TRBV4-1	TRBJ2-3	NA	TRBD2	CASSQDSKRTSGRTDTQYF	TGCGCCAGCAGCCAAGACTCGAAGAGGACTAGCGGGAGGACAGATACGCAGTATTTT
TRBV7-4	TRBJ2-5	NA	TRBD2	CASSVPTSGIYQETQYF	TGTGCCAGCAGCGTCCCCACTAGCGGGATATACCAAGAGACCCAGTACTTC
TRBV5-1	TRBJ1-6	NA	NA	CASSPWGSYNSPLHF	TGCGCCAGCAGCCCCTGGGGCAGCTATAATTCACCCCTCCACTTT
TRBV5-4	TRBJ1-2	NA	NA	CASSLWGGYGYTF	TGTGCCAGCAGCTTGTGGGGGGGCTATGGCTACACCTTC
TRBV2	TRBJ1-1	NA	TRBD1	CASSVGGGGRTEAFF	TGTGCCAGCAGTGTAGGAGGAGGGGGCCGAACTGAAGCTTTCTTT
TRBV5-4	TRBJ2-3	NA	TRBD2	CASSSAGGARDTQYF	TGTGCCAGCAGCAGTGCGGGGGGGGCCCGGGATACGCAGTATTTT
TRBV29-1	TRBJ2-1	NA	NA	CSVSSTYNEQFF	TGCAGCGTCTCGAGTACCTACAATGAGCAGTTCTTC
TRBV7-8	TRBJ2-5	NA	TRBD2	CASSPGTSRETQYF	TGTGCCAGCAGCCCGGGGACTAGCAGGGAGACCCAGTACTTC
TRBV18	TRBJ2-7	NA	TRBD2	CASSPPGGRAHEQYF	TGTGCCAGCTCACCACCCGGCGGGAGGGCCCACGAGCAGTACTTC
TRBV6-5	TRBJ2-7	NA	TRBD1	CASSSGGEQYF	TGTGCCAGCAGCTCAGGGGGCGAGCAGTACTTC
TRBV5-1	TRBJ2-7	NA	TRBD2	CASSLAVRSGGDEQYF	TGCGCCAGCAGCTTGGCCGTAAGGAGCGGGGGGGACGAGCAGTACTTC
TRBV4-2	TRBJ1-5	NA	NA	CASSLKQGTDQPQHF	TGTGCCAGCAGCCTAAAACAGGGAACGGATCAGCCCCAGCATTTT
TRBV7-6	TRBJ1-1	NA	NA	CASSLAWDTEAFF	TGTGCCAGCAGCTTAGCGTGGGACACTGAAGCTTTCTTT
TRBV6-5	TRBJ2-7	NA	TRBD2	CASSLGLAYEQYF	TGTGCCAGCAGTCTCGGACTAGCATACGAGCAGTACTTC
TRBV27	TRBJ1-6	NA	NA	CASTSGSDSPLHF	TGTGCCAGCACCTCGGGGAGCGATTCACCCCTCCACTTT
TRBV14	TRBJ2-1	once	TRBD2	CASTIAGGPYNEQFF	TGTGCCAGCACCATAGCGGGGGGGCCTTACAATGAGCAGTTCTTC
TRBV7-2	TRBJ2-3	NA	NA	CASTRESKRTDTQYF	TGTGCCAGCACCCGGGAGAGTAAGCGGACAGATACGCAGTATTTT
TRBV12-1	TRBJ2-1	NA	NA	CASSPGANPAGRDSSYNEQFF	TGTGCCAGCAGCCCCGGAGCAAACCCGGCCGGGAGGGATAGCTCCTACAATGAGCAGTTCTTC
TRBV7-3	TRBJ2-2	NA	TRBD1	CASGTGANTGELFF	TGTGCCAGCGGGACAGGGGCGAACACCGGGGAGCTGTTTTTT
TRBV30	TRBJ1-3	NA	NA	CAWTGGNTIYF	TGTGCCTGGACAGGGGGAAACACCATATATTTT
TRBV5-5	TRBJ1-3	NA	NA	CASSLGPGGGNTIYF	TGTGCCAGCAGCTTGGGTCCTGGTGGAGGAAACACCATATATTTT
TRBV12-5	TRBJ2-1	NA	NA	CASGLVAGQQFF	TGTGCTAGTGGTTTGGTAGCTGGACAGCAGTTCTTC
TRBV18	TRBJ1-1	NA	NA	CASSPRVNTEAFF	TGTGCCAGCTCACCACGGGTGAACACTGAAGCTTTCTTT
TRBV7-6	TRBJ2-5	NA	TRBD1	CASSWTGRETQYF	TGTGCCAGCAGCTGGACAGGGAGGGAGACCCAGTACTTC
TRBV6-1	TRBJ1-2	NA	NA	CASSAWTTYGYTF	TGTGCCAGCAGTGCCTGGACGACGTATGGCTACACCTTC